This T cell receptor beta chain was identified during a study of blood T cell repertoires in COVID-19. As for the study in general: Samples came from the United States, Italy and Spain, spanning acute and convalescent COVID-19. T cells, B-cell-depleted T cells, or PBMCs provided the cDNA or gDNA that served as material.

The CDR3 covers 14 residues. Trimming stripped 9 bases from V and 0 bases from J, with 9 bases between. The germline CDR1 and CDR2 sequences are MRHNA and SNTAGT. TCRdb's table, derived via immunoSEQ multiplex PCR, lists solely in-frame clones and lacks some. Of some 150,000 clones listed, roughly nine tenths were seen once; the top ten hold about a tenth. Seattle participants joined during active infection and were tracked over time. The source of this sequence is a woman aged 55-75 years with COVID-19, enrolled during active disease. V is TRBV6-4 and J is TRBJ1-6; D not certain. The sequenced sample consisted of peripheral blood. The CDR3 nucleotides are TGTGCCAGGACGGGAAGCTCCTATAATTCACCCCTCCACTTT. Translation gives CARTGSSYNSPLHF.